Below are 25 T cell receptor beta chains sequenced from a single sample in a study of radiotherapy plus CTLA-4 blockade in lung cancer (dated by TCRdb to the late 2010s). Library prep was done by the immunoSEQ multiplex PCR assay. Here the immuneACCESS table is served through TCRdb, limited to in-frame sequences with V and J called. Missing clones are a known gap in these copies; in checked studies unresolved V genes cover under half, and the rest lacks a known reason. The sample yields 100,000 or so clones; roughly 80% were counted once. The top ten clonotypes cover about 25% of the sample. The sample was peripheral blood, taken from a patient treated with radiotherapy plus ipilimumab. The origin of the receptors is a human donor with non-small cell lung cancer that progressed on radiotherapy plus ipilimumab.

This CDR3 reads CASSVVLGTGRLRASYNEQFF. CDR3 DNA: TGTGCCAGCAGCGTAGTACTGGGTACGGGGCGCCTAAGGGCCTCCTACAATGAGCAGTTCTTC. V gene TRBV9 combines with J gene TRBJ2-1; D might be TRBD1 or TRBD2, each matching 5 bases. Germline V gene lookup returns CDR1 SGDLS and CDR2 YYNGEE. Trimming pared 0 bases from V and 0 bases from J, leaving 25 bases between. The CDR3 covers 21 residues.

This clone was picked up one time. This chain uses TRBV5-1 with TRBJ1-5, with TRBD1 identical over 10 bases. V lost 0 bases, J lost 6 bases, and 6 bases stayed unmatched. The CDR3 covers 16 residues. Germline lookup yields CDR1 SGHRS and CDR2 YFSETQ. CDR3 nucleotide sequence: TGCGCCAGCAGCTTGGAGGGACAGGGGATGTCTCAGCCCCAGCATTTT. It is translated as CASSLEGQGMSQPQHF.

The chain recombines TRBV7-3 with TRBJ2-1, with 10 bases identical to TRBD2. In germline, CDR1 is SGHTA, CDR2 FQGTGA. The trim removed 5 bases at V and 8 bases at J, leaving 6 bases unmatched. This CDR3 has 14 residues. The CDR3 coding sequence is TGTGCCAGCAGCCCTAGCGGGAGCTCTTATGAGCAGTTCTTC. Translated, it gives CASSPSGSSYEQFF.

The chain recombines TRBV11-2 with TRBJ1-6, with D possibly TRBD1 on 5 matching bases. The V gene lost 5 bases and the J gene lost 7 bases, with 15 bases spanning the gap. The CDR3 extends over 15 amino acids. From germline, CDR1 is SGHAT and CDR2 FQNNGV. CDR3 in amino acids: CASSPTRGNNSPLHF. In DNA form, the CDR3 reads TGTGCCAGCAGCCCCACCCGGGGGAACAATTCACCCCTCCACTTT.

The CDR3 DNA sequence: TGTGCCAGCAGCGGGCTAGGGACAGGTAGATCGGGTGGACTGTTTTTT. Its protein is CASSGLGTGRSGGLFF. The rearrangement uses TRBV11-2 and TRBJ1-4; 8 bases agree with TRBD1. The CDR3 has 16 residues. The V and J ends lost 5 bases and 13 bases, in that order; junction bases with no gene match: 18. Germline values: CDR1 SGHAT, CDR2 FQNNGV.

The chain couples TRBV6-4 to TRBJ1-1; D gene ambiguous. Between the trimmed V and J ends, which lost 0 bases and 2 bases, there was a span of 4 bases. The CDR3 has 13 residues. The germline V gene encodes CDR1 MRHNA and CDR2 SNTAGT. CDR3 protein: CASSDSDNTEAFF. CDR3 sequence (DNA): TGTGCCAGCAGTGACTCGGACAACACTGAAGCTTTCTTT.

This clone was seen a single time. The chain uses TRBV18 and TRBJ1-1; D remains ambiguous. The CDR3 covers 14 residues. The V end was cut by 5 bases, the J end by 10 bases, with 20 bases between. The germline V gene has CDR1 KGHSH and CDR2 LQKENI. CDR3 protein: CASSTSLEVTAAFF. The CDR3, as DNA: TGTGCCAGCTCAACGTCGCTCGAGGTCACAGCAGCTTTCTTT.

The V gene is TRBV2, the J gene TRBJ1-2; a weak D match, TRBD1 (6 bases). V lost 4 bases and J 8 bases, leaving 20 bases between the germline ends. CDR3 size: 15 residues. Germline lookup yields CDR1 SNHLY and CDR2 FYNNEI. This CDR3 reads CASSGGGRGLGGYTF. The CDR3 DNA reads as TGTGCCAGCAGTGGTGGCGGCAGGGGATTGGGAGGCTACACCTTC.

The rearrangement links TRBV11-3 to TRBJ1-5; 8 bases map to TRBD1. Trimming cost V 5 bases and J 6 bases; bases outside gene matches: 12. CDR1 SGHNT and CDR2 YENEEA come from the germline V gene. The CDR3 has 16 amino acids. In nucleotides, the CDR3 is TGTGCCAGCAGCCCCCTCGGCAGGGGGCATAGTCAGCCCCAGCATTTT. It codes for CASSPLGRGHSQPQHF.

This clone has only one observation. V usage is TRBV27 and J usage is TRBJ1-2; no clear D gene. CDR1 and CDR2 from the germline V gene are MNHEY and SMNVEV (reference sequence). Between the trimmed V and J ends, which lost 3 bases and 8 bases, there was a span of 16 bases. This CDR3 has 14 residues. DNA for the CDR3: TGTGCCAGCAGTTTTTGGCCGCCAGCGGGGGGCTACACCTTC. This sequence encodes CASSFWPPAGGYTF.

This chain links TRBV7-3 with TRBJ1-1; 7 positions match TRBD1. The CDR3 runs 13 residues. Germline assignment: CDR1 SGHTA and CDR2 FQGTGA. Losses at the gene ends were 2 bases for V and 5 bases for J; bases not matched to a gene: 2. The CDR3 sequence is CASSLGTATEAFF. In nucleotides, the CDR3 is TGTGCCAGCAGCTTAGGGACAGCGACTGAAGCTTTCTTT.

V gene TRBV7-2 combines with J gene TRBJ2-7; 7 nucleotides align to TRBD2. The CDR3 spans 14 residues. Looked up from germline, CDR1 is SGHTA and CDR2 is FQGNSA. The junction had 6 bases not matched to a gene; V was cut back by 5 bases and J by 2 bases. The CDR3 bases are TGTGCCAGCAGCAGGGACTATACCGCCTACGAGCAGTACTTC. It yields the protein CASSRDYTAYEQYF.

This clone occurred a few times. The chain employs TRBV5-4 and TRBJ1-1; a weak D match, TRBD1 (5 bases). Germline V gives CDR1 SGHNT, CDR2 YYREEE (reference sequence). The CDR3 is made up of 15 amino acids. The V gene lost 4 bases and the J gene lost 3 bases, with 16 bases spanning the gap. DNA for the CDR3: TGTGCCAGCAGCCCGCCCGGGACCAGGGACACTGAAGCTTTCTTT. The encoded protein is CASSPPGTRDTEAFF.

This sequence joins TRBV21-1 and TRBJ2-7; TRBD2, the table's D call, lacks a check against the DNA. TRBV21-1 corresponds to a pseudogene. The CDR3 runs 14 residues. The CDR3 region is CASSRRGTSGEQYV. The CDR3, as DNA: TGTGCCAGCAGCCGAAGAGGGACTAGCGGGGAGCAGTACGTC.

This sequence joins TRBV5-5 and TRBJ2-7; D is undetermined. The CDR3 spans 13 residues. The ends were cut back, 0 bases at V and 1 base at J, with 5 bases in the middle. Looked up from germline, CDR1 is SGHKS and CDR2 is YYEKEE (reference sequence). The CDR3 region has the DNA TGTGCCAGCAGCTTGGCGGCTTCCTACGAGCAGTACGTC. This encodes CASSLAASYEQYV.

For the CDR3, the DNA is TGTGCCAGTAGTACACTAGCGGGAGGAATAGTCAATGAGCAGTTCTTC. It is translated as CASSTLAGGIVNEQFF. This chain connects TRBV19 to TRBJ2-1; 12 bases line up with TRBD2. This CDR3 comprises 16 residues. The germline gives CDR1 LNHDA, CDR2 SQIVND (reference sequence). The V segment lost 4 bases and the J segment 6 bases; nucleotides outside the gene matches: 7.

The rearrangement joins TRBV15 to TRBJ2-1; D call uncertain. V lost 1 base, J lost 6 bases, and 19 bases lay in between. The CDR3 has 17 residues. Germline V lookup: CDR1 LNHNV, CDR2 YYDKDF (reference sequence). The DNA of the CDR3 is TGTGCCACCAGCAGAGGTCCGTTCGACCCTCTAAGCAATGAGCAGTTCTTC. Translation: CATSRGPFDPLSNEQFF.

The chain combines TRBV18 with TRBJ2-7; the match to TRBD2 covers 9 bases. The junction had 11 bases not matched to a gene; V was cut back by 4 bases and J by 1 base. The CDR3 loop spans 17 amino acids. Germline CDR1 KGHSH, CDR2 LQKENI. CDR3 loop: CASSRAGASGISYEQYV. In nucleotides, the CDR3 is TGTGCCAGCTCACGGGCTGGAGCTAGCGGGATATCCTACGAGCAGTACGTC.

J is TRBJ2-2 and V is TRBV7-6; 8 positions agree with TRBD2. CDR3 length equals 15 residues. Per germline, CDR1 SGHVS and CDR2 FNYEAQ. V lost 5 bases and J lost 2; bases outside the gene matches: 4. This CDR3 reads CASSLSGTNTGELFF. CDR3 bases: TGTGCCAGCAGCCTTAGCGGGACTAACACCGGGGAGCTGTTTTTT. Full variable domain (outside the CDR3, taken from reference TRBV7-6 and TRBJ2-2): GAGVSQSPRYKVTKRGQDVALRCDPISGHVSLYWYRQALGQGPEFLTYFNYEAQQDKSGLPNDRFSAERPEGSISTLTIQRTEQRDSAMYRCASSLSGTNTGELFFGEGSRLTVL.

This clone is a singleton in its sample. The rearrangement links TRBV2 to TRBJ1-2; weak D call: TRBD1 (5 bases). The V end was cut by 2 bases, the J end by 8 bases, with 12 bases between. The CDR3 has 13 residues. Germline V gene sequence: CDR1 SNHLY, CDR2 FYNNEI. CDR3 nucleotides: TGTGCCAGCAGTGAACGTAGGGACGGCGGCTACACCTTC. This encodes CASSERRDGGYTF. The full variable domain, rest sourced from reference TRBV2 and TRBJ1-2, is EPEVTQTPSHQVTQMGQEVILRCVPISNHLYFYWYRQILGQKVEFLVSFYNNEISEKSEIFDDQFSVERPDGSNFTLKIRSTKLEDSAMYFCASSERRDGGYTFGSGTRLTVV.

This clone was seen only once. The chain carries TRBV5-1 and TRBJ2-1; 7 bases line up with TRBD2. The germline CDR1 and CDR2 sequences are SGHRS and YFSETQ. The CDR3 loop spans 17 amino acids. The J segment lost 2 bases and the V segment lost 0 bases, leaving 8 bases of the junction unmatched. This CDR3 reads CASSLGGGSPTYNEQFF. DNA of the CDR3: TGCGCCAGCAGCTTGGGGGGCGGGAGTCCGACCTACAATGAGCAGTTCTTC. Complete variable domain (other parts from reference TRBV5-1 and TRBJ2-1): KAGVTQTPRYLIKTRGQQVTLSCSPISGHRSVSWYQQTPGQGLQFLFEYFSETQRNKGNFPGRFSGRQFSNSRSEMNVSTLELGDSALYLCASSLGGGSPTYNEQFFGPGTRLTVL.

The V call is TRBV10-3, the J call TRBJ1-4; 8 bases align to TRBD1. Unmatched junction bases numbered 7, after V lost 6 bases and J lost 7 bases. The CDR3 contains 14 residues. Looked up from germline, CDR1 is ENHRY and CDR2 is SYGVKD. The CDR3 loop is CAISGQGQGEKLFF. The CDR3, as DNA: TGTGCCATCAGCGGACAGGGCCAGGGTGAAAAACTGTTTTTT.

V gene TRBV2 combines with J gene TRBJ2-3; weak D call: TRBD2 (6 bases). The CDR3 length is 15 residues. Germline V CDR1 and CDR2: SNHLY, FYNNEI. V was trimmed by 5 bases and J by 2 bases, leaving 14 bases between them. In nucleotides, the CDR3 is TGTGCCAGCAGTTCCGGGACTCATAACACAGATACGCAGTATTTT. As protein: CASSSGTHNTDTQYF.

The rearrangement joins TRBV5-1 to TRBJ2-3; D not resolved. Trimming took off 4 bases at V and 0 bases at J, with 15 bases between the two ends. Germline V gene data show CDR1 as SGHRS and CDR2 as YFSETQ. This CDR3 contains 16 residues. Written as DNA, the CDR3 is TGCGCCAGCAGCACCGGATTAATTACTAGCACAGATACGCAGTATTTT. Translated: CASSTGLITSTDTQYF.

This chain joins TRBV4-1 and TRBJ2-1; no clear D. This CDR3 spans 18 amino acids. CDR1 is MGHRA and CDR2 is YSYEKL in the germline V gene. Deletions cut 1 base from V and 0 bases from J, with 16 bases between. The CDR3 DNA sequence: TGCGCCAGCAGCCAAGTTAGTATGGGCAAAAGCTCCTACAATGAGCAGTTCTTC. It encodes CASSQVSMGKSSYNEQFF.